This TCR beta chain came from a study of control samples from healthy donors and cancer patients. Method: immunoSEQ multiplex PCR; TCRdb's copy keeps in-frame clones and lacks some. Of 180,000 or so clones listed, just over 90% are singletons. This CDR3 is 15 amino acids long. Germline-derived CDR1 and CDR2 are GTSNPN and SVGIG (reference sequence). V was pared by 3 bases and J by 4 bases, with 10 bases of the junction left unmatched. The receptor was derived from a woman in her sixties or seventies in good health. This chain connects TRBV30 to TRBJ1-2; 8 bases agree with TRBD1. The sequencing sample was made of blood. CDR3 in amino acids: CAWRTRTGITYGYTF. CDR3 DNA sequence: TGTGCCTGGAGAACCCGGACAGGGATCACCTATGGCTACACCTTC.